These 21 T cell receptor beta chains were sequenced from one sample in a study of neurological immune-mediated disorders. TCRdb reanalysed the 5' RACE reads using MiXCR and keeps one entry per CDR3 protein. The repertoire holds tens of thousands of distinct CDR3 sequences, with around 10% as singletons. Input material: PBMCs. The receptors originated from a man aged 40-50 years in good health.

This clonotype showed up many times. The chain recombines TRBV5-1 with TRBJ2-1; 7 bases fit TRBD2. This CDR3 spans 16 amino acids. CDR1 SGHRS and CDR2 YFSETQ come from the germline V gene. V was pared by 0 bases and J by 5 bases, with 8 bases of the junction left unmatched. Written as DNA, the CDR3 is TGCGCCAGCAGCTTGGGGGAGGGACTCTTGAACAATGAGCAGTTCTTC. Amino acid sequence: CASSLGEGLLNNEQFF.

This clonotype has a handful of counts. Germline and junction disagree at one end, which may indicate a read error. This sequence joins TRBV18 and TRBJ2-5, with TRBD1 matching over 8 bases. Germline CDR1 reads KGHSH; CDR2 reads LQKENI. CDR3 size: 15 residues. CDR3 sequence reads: CAGSPRPGGSETQYF. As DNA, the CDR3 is TGTGCCGGCTCACCACGCCCAGGGGGCAGCGAGACCCAGTACTTC.

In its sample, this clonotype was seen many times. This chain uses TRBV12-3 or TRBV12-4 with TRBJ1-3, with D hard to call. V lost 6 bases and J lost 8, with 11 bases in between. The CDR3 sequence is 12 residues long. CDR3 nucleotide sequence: TGTGCCAGCAGCCTCTCCGGAGACACCATATATTTT. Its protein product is CASSLSGDTIYF.

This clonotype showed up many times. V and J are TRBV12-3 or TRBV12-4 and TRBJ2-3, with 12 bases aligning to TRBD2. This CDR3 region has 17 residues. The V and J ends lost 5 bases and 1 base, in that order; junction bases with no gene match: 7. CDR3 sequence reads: CASSPQTSGRRTDTQYF. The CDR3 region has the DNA TGTGCCAGCAGTCCCCAGACTAGCGGGAGACGCACAGATACGCAGTATTTT.

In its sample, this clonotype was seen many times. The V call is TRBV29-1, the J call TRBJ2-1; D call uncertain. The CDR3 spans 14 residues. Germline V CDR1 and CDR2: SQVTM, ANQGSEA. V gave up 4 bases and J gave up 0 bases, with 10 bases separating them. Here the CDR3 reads CSVVSRSSYNEQFF. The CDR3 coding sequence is TGCAGCGTTGTCTCAAGGAGCTCCTACAATGAGCAGTTCTTC.

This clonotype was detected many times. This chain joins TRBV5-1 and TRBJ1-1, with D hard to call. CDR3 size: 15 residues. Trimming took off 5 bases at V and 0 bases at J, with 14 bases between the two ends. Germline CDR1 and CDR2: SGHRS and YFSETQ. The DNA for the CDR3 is TGCGCCAGCAGGCCCGCAGGTGTTATGAACACTGAAGCTTTCTTT. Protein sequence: CASRPAGVMNTEAFF.

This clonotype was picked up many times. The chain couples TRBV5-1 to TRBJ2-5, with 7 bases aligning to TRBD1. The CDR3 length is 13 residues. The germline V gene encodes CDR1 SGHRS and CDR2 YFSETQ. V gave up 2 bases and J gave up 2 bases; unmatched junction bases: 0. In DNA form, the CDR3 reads TGCGCCAGCAGCTTCAGGGGGCAAGAGACCCAGTACTTC. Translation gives CASSFRGQETQYF.

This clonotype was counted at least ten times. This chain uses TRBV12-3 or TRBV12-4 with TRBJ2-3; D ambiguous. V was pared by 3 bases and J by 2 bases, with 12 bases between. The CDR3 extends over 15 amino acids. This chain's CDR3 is CASSFTLGDTDTQYF. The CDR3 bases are TGTGCCAGCAGTTTTACCCTAGGAGACACAGATACGCAGTATTTT.

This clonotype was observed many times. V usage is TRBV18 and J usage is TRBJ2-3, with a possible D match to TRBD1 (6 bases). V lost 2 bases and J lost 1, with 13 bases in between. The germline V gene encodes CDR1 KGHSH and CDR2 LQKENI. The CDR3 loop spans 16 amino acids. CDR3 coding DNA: TGTGCCAGCTCACCATCACAGGGCAGGGGCACAGATACGCAGTATTTT. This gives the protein CASSPSQGRGTDTQYF.

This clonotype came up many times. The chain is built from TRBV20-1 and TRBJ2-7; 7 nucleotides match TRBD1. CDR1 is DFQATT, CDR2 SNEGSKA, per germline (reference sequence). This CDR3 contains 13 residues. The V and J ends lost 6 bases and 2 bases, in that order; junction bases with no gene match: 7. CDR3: CSAPGQTPYEQYF. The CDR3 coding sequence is TGCAGTGCCCCGGGACAGACTCCCTACGAGCAGTACTTC.

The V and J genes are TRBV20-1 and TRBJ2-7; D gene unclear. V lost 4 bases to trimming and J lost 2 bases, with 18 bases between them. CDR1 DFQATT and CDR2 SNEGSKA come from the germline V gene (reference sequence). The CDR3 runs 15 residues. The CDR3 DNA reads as TGCAGTGCTAACCCGGAAAAGGCCATGGCCTACGAGCAGTACTTC. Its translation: CSANPEKAMAYEQYF.

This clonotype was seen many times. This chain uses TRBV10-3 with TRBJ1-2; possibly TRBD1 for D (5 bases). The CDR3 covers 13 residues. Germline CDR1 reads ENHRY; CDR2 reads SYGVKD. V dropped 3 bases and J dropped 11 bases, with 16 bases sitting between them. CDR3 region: CAISDGRPEGYTF. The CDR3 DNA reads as TGTGCCATCAGTGATGGACGTCCGGAGGGGTACACCTTC.

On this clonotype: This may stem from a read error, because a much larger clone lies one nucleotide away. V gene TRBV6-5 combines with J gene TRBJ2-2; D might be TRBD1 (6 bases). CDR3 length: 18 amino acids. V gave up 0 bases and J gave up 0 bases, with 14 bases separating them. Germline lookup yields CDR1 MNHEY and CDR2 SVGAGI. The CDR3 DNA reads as TGTGCCAGCAGTTACTCGATCCCGGGACACACGAACACCGGGGAGCTGTTTTTT. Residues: CASSYSIPGHTNTGELFF.

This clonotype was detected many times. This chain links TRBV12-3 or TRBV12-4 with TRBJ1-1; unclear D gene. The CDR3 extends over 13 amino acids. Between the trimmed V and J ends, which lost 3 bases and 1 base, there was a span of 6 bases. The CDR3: CASSFGRNTEAFF. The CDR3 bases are TGTGCCAGCAGTTTCGGGCGGAACACTGAAGCTTTCTTT.

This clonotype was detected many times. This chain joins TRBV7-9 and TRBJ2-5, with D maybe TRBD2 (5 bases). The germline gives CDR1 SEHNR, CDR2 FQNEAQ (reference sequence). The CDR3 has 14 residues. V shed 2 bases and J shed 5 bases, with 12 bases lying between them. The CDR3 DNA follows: TGTGCCAGCAGCTTATACGGGGTGGTGGAGACCCAGTACTTC. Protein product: CASSLYGVVETQYF.

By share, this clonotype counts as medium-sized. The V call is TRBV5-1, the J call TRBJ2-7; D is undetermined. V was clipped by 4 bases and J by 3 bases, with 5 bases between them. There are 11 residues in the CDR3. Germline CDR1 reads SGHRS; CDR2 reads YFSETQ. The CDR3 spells CASSPGYEQYF. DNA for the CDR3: TGCGCCAGCAGCCCCGGCTACGAGCAGTACTTC.

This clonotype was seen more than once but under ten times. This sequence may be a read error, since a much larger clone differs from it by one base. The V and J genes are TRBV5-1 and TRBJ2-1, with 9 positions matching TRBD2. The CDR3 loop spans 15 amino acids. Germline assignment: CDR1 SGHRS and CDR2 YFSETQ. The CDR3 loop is CAGSSGSSGGMEQFF. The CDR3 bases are TGCGCCGGCAGCTCCGGAAGTAGCGGGGGTATGGAACAGTTCTTC.

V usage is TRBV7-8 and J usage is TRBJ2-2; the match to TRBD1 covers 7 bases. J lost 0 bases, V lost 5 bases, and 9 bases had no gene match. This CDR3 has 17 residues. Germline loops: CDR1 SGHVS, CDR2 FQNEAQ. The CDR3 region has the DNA TGTGCCAGCAGCCGGACAGGTACCTCCGCGAACACCGGGGAGCTGTTTTTT. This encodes CASSRTGTSANTGELFF. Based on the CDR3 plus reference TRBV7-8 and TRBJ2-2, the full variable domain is GAGVSQSPRYKVAKRGQDVALRCDPISGHVSLFWYQQALGQGPEFLTYFQNEAQLDKSGLPSDRFFAERPEGSVSTLKIQRTQQEDSAVYLCASSRTGTSANTGELFFGEGSRLTVL.

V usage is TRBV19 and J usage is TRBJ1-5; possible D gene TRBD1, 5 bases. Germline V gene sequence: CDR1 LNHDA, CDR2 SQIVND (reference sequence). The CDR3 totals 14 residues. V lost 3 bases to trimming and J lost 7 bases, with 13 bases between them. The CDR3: CASSMGGARQPQHF. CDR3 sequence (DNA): TGTGCCAGTAGTATGGGAGGGGCTAGGCAGCCCCAGCATTTT.

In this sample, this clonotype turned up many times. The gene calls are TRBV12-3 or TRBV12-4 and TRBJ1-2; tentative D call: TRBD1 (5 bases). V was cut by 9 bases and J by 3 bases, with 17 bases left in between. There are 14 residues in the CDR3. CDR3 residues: CASTGFQLDYGYTF. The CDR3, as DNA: TGTGCCAGTACAGGTTTCCAACTTGACTATGGCTACACCTTC.

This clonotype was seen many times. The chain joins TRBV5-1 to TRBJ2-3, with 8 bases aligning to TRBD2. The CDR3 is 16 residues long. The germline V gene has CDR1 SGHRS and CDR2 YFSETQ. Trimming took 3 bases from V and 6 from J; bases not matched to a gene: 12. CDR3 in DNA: TGCGCCAGCAGCTATGAAACGCTTAGCGGGGTGGATACGCAGTATTTT. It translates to CASSYETLSGVDTQYF.